The 17 T cell receptor beta chains below come from one sample, sequenced in a study of PD-L1 blockade in urothelial cancer. Clones were sequenced by immunoSEQ multiplex PCR, and TCRdb holds only the in-frame ones, with some missing. The sample lists just over 35,000 clones, roughly a third seen once, with just under 9% in the top ten. The sequences come from tumor tissue, collected before atezolizumab (anti-PD-L1) treatment. These receptors originate from a man between 60 and 70 years old with urothelial cancer.

V and J are TRBV5-1 and TRBJ1-1; 7 bases agree with TRBD1. J was trimmed by 0 bases and V by 4 bases; bases with no gene match: 3. Germline-derived CDR1 and CDR2 are SGHRS and YFSETQ. This CDR3 has 14 residues. This chain's CDR3 is CASSRDSVNTEAFF. CDR3 in DNA: TGCGCCAGCAGCAGGGACAGTGTGAACACTGAAGCTTTCTTT. Together with reference TRBV5-1 and TRBJ1-1, the CDR3 gives the full variable domain: KAGVTQTPRYLIKTRGQQVTLSCSPISGHRSVSWYQQTPGQGLQFLFEYFSETQRNKGNFPGRFSGRQFSNSRSEMNVSTLELGDSALYLCASSRDSVNTEAFFGQGTRLTVV.

The V and J genes are TRBV6-8 and TRBJ1-2; D not certain. Trimming shortened V by 0 bases and J by 3 bases, and 2 bases separated the two germline ends. This CDR3 has 12 residues. CDR1 MNHGY and CDR2 SAAAGT come from the germline V gene. In DNA form, the CDR3 reads TGTGCCAGCAGTTACTCTGACTATGGCTACACCTTC. This gives the protein CASSYSDYGYTF.

The CDR3 loop reads CASSLARTTGELFF. In DNA, the CDR3 is TGTGCCAGCAGCCTGGCTCGAACCACCGGGGAGCTGTTTTTT. The chain joins TRBV11-3 to TRBJ2-2, with D unresolved. Germline assignment: CDR1 SGHNT and CDR2 YENEEA. V was pared by 5 bases and J by 4 bases, with 11 bases between. The CDR3 extends over 14 amino acids.

The chain is built from TRBV18 and TRBJ1-3, with D uncertain. Trimming took 0 bases from V and 1 from J, leaving 7 bases between them. Germline lookup yields CDR1 KGHSH and CDR2 LQKENI. The CDR3 covers 15 residues. The CDR3 protein is CASSPPSISGNTIYF. The CDR3 coding sequence is TGTGCCAGCTCACCACCTTCCATTTCTGGAAACACCATATATTTT.

The chain uses TRBV19 and TRBJ1-2; TRBD1 matches at 11 bases. This CDR3 spans 14 amino acids. Germline V gene data show CDR1 as LNHDA and CDR2 as SQIVND (reference sequence). The V segment lost 5 bases and the J segment 7 bases; nucleotides outside the gene matches: 6. CDR3 DNA: TGTGCCAGTAGTCTGGACAGGGGGCGCCTTGGCTACACCTTC. Its translation is CASSLDRGRLGYTF.

This clone was counted many times. The chain has TRBV4-1 and TRBJ2-2; D unclear. This CDR3 is built from 15 residues. The V gene's germline CDR1 is MGHRA and CDR2 YSYEKL. V lost 0 bases and J lost 6, with 11 bases in between. CDR3 DNA: TGCGCCAGCAGCCAAGACCGGTTCGAGTCCGGGGAGCTGTTTTTT. Translation: CASSQDRFESGELFF.

The rearrangement links TRBV23-1 to TRBJ2-2, with TRBD2 as a possible D gene (6 bases). TRBV23-1 is an ORF for which the function is uncertain. This CDR3 contains 15 residues. The V end was cut by 6 bases, the J end by 0 bases, with 11 bases between. The CDR3 bases are TGCGCCAGCAGCCATCCGGGGGCGAACACCGGGGAGCTGTTTTTT. This encodes CASSHPGANTGELFF.

This chain's CDR3 is CASKGTGTQETQYF. CDR3 coding DNA: TGCGCCAGCAAAGGTACAGGGACTCAAGAGACCCAGTACTTC. The chain combines TRBV5-1 with TRBJ2-5; D assignment may be TRBD1 or TRBD2 (6 bases each). The germline V gene encodes CDR1 SGHRS and CDR2 YFSETQ. The V end lost 6 bases, the J end lost 2 bases, and 14 bases lay between the germline ends. This CDR3 has 14 amino acids.

This clone came up a few times. The CDR3 loop is CASSSPSGREQFF. CDR3 coding DNA: TGTGCCAGCAGCTCCCCCAGCGGGAGGGAGCAGTTCTTC. The rearrangement joins TRBV7-2 to TRBJ2-1, with 9 positions matching TRBD2. CDR1 and CDR2 from the germline V gene are SGHTA and FQGNSA. This CDR3 spans 13 amino acids. Losses at the gene ends were 4 bases for V and 10 bases for J; bases not matched to a gene: 5.

The rearrangement joins TRBV28 to TRBJ2-3; the D is unclear. Trimming removed 4 bases from V and 2 bases from J, with 13 bases in between. CDR3 length: 15 amino acids. Per germline, CDR1 MDHEN and CDR2 SYDVKM. CDR3 coding DNA: TGTGCCAGCAGTTCGCCGGAAGAAGTCACAGATACGCAGTATTTT. Its translation is CASSSPEEVTDTQYF.

This rearrangement joins TRBV6-8 to TRBJ2-7; D call uncertain. V dropped 11 bases and J dropped 1 base, with 12 bases sitting between them. The germline V gene encodes CDR1 MNHGY and CDR2 SAAAGT. This CDR3 spans 12 amino acids. The CDR3 coding sequence is TGTGCCGCCAGGCGTGGGTCCTACGAGCAGTACTTC. Translated, it gives CAARRGSYEQYF.

V gene TRBV18 combines with J gene TRBJ2-7, with D hard to call. V lost 2 bases and J lost 2, with 7 bases in between. CDR1 is KGHSH and CDR2 is LQKENI in the germline V gene. The CDR3 totals 13 residues. The CDR3 here is CASSPSQTYEQYF. The CDR3 coding sequence is TGTGCCAGCTCACCATCACAGACCTACGAGCAGTACTTC.

The chain carries TRBV19 and TRBJ1-1, with D unresolved. The CDR3 length is 13 residues. The V end was cut by 3 bases, the J end by 0 bases, with 5 bases between. Germline values: CDR1 LNHDA, CDR2 SQIVND (reference sequence). The CDR3 loop reads CASSMALNTEAFF. CDR3 DNA: TGTGCCAGTAGTATGGCTTTGAACACTGAAGCTTTCTTT.

The chain combines TRBV29-1 with TRBJ2-3; 9 nucleotides agree with TRBD1. Looked up from germline, CDR1 is SQVTM and CDR2 is ANQGSEA. V gave up 1 base and J gave up 3 bases; unmatched junction bases: 5. The CDR3 extends over 15 amino acids. In DNA, the CDR3 is TGCAGCGTTGAAGCCATGGACAGGGGAACAGATACGCAGTATTTT. Protein sequence: CSVEAMDRGTDTQYF.

This clone was counted a few times. The rearrangement uses TRBV18 and TRBJ2-1, with 7 bases lining up with TRBD1. CDR1 and CDR2 (germline): KGHSH, LQKENI. V gave up 8 bases and J gave up 6 bases; unmatched junction bases: 10. CDR3 length: 14 amino acids. CDR3 nucleotide sequence: TGTGCCAGCAGACAAGGGACAGACCGCAATGAGCAGTTCTTC. Protein product: CASRQGTDRNEQFF.

The genes are TRBV11-3 and TRBJ2-3, with a possible D match to TRBD2 (6 bases). Germline CDR1 reads SGHNT; CDR2 reads YENEEA. This CDR3 comprises 16 residues. The germline V and J ends were trimmed by 4 bases and 2 bases, with 16 bases remaining between them. The CDR3 region is CASSSSAEGTTDTQYF. As DNA, the CDR3 is TGTGCCAGCAGCTCGTCGGCGGAGGGGACCACAGATACGCAGTATTTT.

V is TRBV6-8 and J is TRBJ2-7, with 14 positions matching TRBD2. J was trimmed by 7 bases and V by 8 bases; bases with no gene match: 4. The germline V gene encodes CDR1 MNHGY and CDR2 SAAAGT. The CDR3 is 13 residues long. The CDR3 region has the DNA TGTGCCAGCGGGACTAGCGGGAGCCGGGAGCAGTACTTC. Translating it yields CASGTSGSREQYF.